The clone carrying this T cell receptor beta chain was picked up one time. These data are taken from a study of blood T cell repertoires in COVID-19. Background on the study: From the United States, Italy and Spain came samples of acute and convalescent COVID-19.

Study processing details: Quantification of nucleated cells was approximated via reference gene primer amplification. The repertoire was sequenced with immunoSEQ multiplex PCR; TCRdb's copy has only in-frame clones and lacks some. That table gives V, J and clone size, and the DNA gave D and trimming. The data show over 40,000 clones, over 80% seen once. With 6 bases removed from V and 8 bases from J, the gap between germline ends came to 10 bases. The CDR3 contains 11 residues. Looked up from germline, CDR1 is ENHRY and CDR2 is SYGVKD. This clonotype originated in a man aged 35-49 years with acute or convalescent COVID-19. V and J are TRBV10-3 and TRBJ1-2; D is uncertain. What was sequenced was peripheral blood. DNA for the CDR3: TGTGCCATCAGCCTGGGAGAGGGCTACACCTTC. Translation: CAISLGEGYTF.